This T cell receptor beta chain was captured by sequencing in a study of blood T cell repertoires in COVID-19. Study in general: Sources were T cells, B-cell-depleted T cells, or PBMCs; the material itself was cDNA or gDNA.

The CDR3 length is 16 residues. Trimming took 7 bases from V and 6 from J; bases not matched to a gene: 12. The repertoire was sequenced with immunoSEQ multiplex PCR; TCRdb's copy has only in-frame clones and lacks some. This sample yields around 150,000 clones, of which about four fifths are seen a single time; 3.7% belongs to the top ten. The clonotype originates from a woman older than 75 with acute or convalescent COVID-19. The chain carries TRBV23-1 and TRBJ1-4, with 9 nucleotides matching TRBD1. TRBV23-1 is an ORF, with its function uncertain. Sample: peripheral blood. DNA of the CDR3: TGCGCCAGCACCGATAAAACTCGGGACAGGGATGAAAAACTGTTTTTT. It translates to CASTDKTRDRDEKLFF.